This TCR beta chain was obtained from a study of blood T cells in healthy people across ages. Using a J-beta primer mix together with a sample-barcoded 5' primer, a second PCR was run for about 6 to 12 cycles. With 12 random nucleotides, a template-switch adaptor tagged each individual cDNA molecule. The yield of each sample was at least 2.5 million CDR3-containing paired-end reads. MiXCR, run by TCRdb on the 5' RACE reads, gives a single entry per CDR3 protein. The table records more than 1.4 million distinct CDR3 sequences, approximately 42% of them present only once. The V segment lost 6 bases and the J segment 2 bases; nucleotides outside the gene matches: 11. Germline V gives CDR1 SNHLY, CDR2 FYNNEI. The CDR3 is made up of 16 amino acids. Study-wide results and limits: It was found that TCR beta diversity correlated strongly with the percentage of naive T cells.

This clonotype was seen only a few times. As yet, its antigen is unknown. The chain recombines TRBV2 with TRBJ2-3; 7 positions agree with TRBD2. The receptor comes from a woman aged 18-30 years in good health. The sequenced material came from blood. CDR3: CASSRLRGTNTDTQYF. The CDR3 DNA follows: TGTGCCAGCAGCCGACTGCGGGGGACTAACACAGATACGCAGTATTTT.